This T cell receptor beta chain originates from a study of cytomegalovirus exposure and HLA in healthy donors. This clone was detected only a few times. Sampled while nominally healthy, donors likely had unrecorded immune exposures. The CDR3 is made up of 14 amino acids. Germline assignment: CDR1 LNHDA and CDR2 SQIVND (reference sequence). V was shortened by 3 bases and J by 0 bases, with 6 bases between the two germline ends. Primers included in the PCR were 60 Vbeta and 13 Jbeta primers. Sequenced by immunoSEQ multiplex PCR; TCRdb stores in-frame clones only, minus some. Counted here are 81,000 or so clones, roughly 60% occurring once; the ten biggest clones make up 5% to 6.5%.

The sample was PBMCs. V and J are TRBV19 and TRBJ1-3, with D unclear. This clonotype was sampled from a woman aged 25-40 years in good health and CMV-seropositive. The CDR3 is CASSISVSGNTIYF. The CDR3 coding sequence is TGTGCCAGTAGTATCAGCGTCTCTGGAAACACCATATATTTT.